Each of the 23 T cell receptor beta chains below was sequenced from the same sample in a study of shared clonotypes between healthy human individuals. As defined, naive CD8 cells were CD45RO-negative and positively selected for CCR7, with terminally differentiated effector memory CD45RA+ cells excluded. Measured with immunoSEQ multiplex PCR; TCRdb has only the in-frame clones, and not every one. The table records about 2 million clones, roughly 94% of them present only once. The sample consisted of naive CD8+ T cells sorted from blood. The receptors derive from a man between 18 and 35 years old in good health.

CDR3 protein: CASSQLAINGAYEQYF. CDR3 bases: TGCGCCAGCAGCCAGCTCGCGATTAACGGCGCCTACGAGCAGTACTTC. The chain recombines TRBV4-1 with TRBJ2-5; no clear D. Near its end, the DNA agrees better with TRBJ2-7, so the J call may be wrong. This CDR3 spans 16 amino acids. Germline V gives CDR1 MGHRA, CDR2 YSYEKL.

The rearrangement uses TRBV27 and TRBJ2-7; TRBD1 matches at 7 bases. V shed 5 bases and J 3 bases; nucleotides not matched to a gene: 7. Germline V gives CDR1 MNHEY, CDR2 SMNVEV (reference sequence). The CDR3 spans 14 residues. This CDR3 reads CASSPTGAYYEQYF. In DNA, the CDR3 is TGTGCCAGCAGTCCTACAGGGGCCTACTACGAGCAGTACTTC.

The V gene is TRBV11-2, the J gene TRBJ2-4, with D uncertain. The germline V and J ends were trimmed by 1 base and 8 bases, with 15 bases remaining between them. Germline values: CDR1 SGHAT, CDR2 FQNNGV. The CDR3 contains 15 residues. The CDR3 DNA is TGTGCCAGCAGCTTAGTAGGTATAGTTAAGGACATTCAGTACTTC. Encoded protein: CASSLVGIVKDIQYF. The full variable domain, its missing parts supplied by reference TRBV11-2 and TRBJ2-4, is EAGVAQSPRYKIIEKRQSVAFWCNPISGHATLYWYQQILGQGPKLLIQFQNNGVVDDSQLPKDRFSAERLKGVDSTLKIQPAKLEDSAVYLCASSLVGIVKDIQYFGAGTRLSVL.

The rearrangement links TRBV7-6 to TRBJ2-2; D is perhaps TRBD1 or TRBD2 (5 bases each). V was trimmed by 0 bases and J by 6 bases, leaving 5 bases between them. CDR1 is SGHVS, CDR2 FNYEAQ, per germline. The CDR3 totals 13 residues. The CDR3 protein is CASSLAGAGELFF. The DNA for the CDR3 is TGTGCCAGCAGCTTAGCGGGGGCCGGGGAGCTGTTTTTT.

The chain combines TRBV7-9 with TRBJ1-1; 10 positions match TRBD1. There are 16 residues in the CDR3. The J segment lost 1 base and the V segment lost 5 bases, leaving 7 bases of the junction unmatched. Germline CDR1 SEHNR, CDR2 FQNEAQ (reference sequence). CDR3 sequence reads: CASSPRDRGGNTEAFF. The CDR3, as DNA: TGTGCCAGCAGCCCTCGGGACAGGGGCGGGAACACTGAAGCTTTCTTT.

On this clone itself: Other DNA sequences in this specimen translate into the identical CDR3. The chain combines TRBV27 with TRBJ2-1; no firm D call. The V and J ends lost 2 bases and 7 bases respectively, with 6 bases between them. This CDR3 is built from 12 residues. Germline CDR1 is MNHEY and CDR2 is SMNVEV (reference sequence). The CDR3 DNA is TGTGCCAGCAGTTTAGGGCCAAATGAGCAGTTCTTC. Encoded protein: CASSLGPNEQFF.

Points on this clone: Other DNA sequences in this sample translate to the same CDR3. The V gene is TRBV13, the J gene TRBJ2-7; TRBD1 aligns across 7 bases. J gave up 6 bases and V 5 bases, and 4 bases lay outside the gene matches. CDR3 length: 12 residues. Germline assignment: CDR1 PRHDT and CDR2 FYEKMQ (reference sequence). CDR3 in amino acids: CASSLQGSEQYF. CDR3 DNA: TGTGCCAGCAGCCTACAGGGGAGCGAGCAGTACTTC.

The chain carries TRBV27 and TRBJ2-7; possibly TRBD1 for D (5 bases). V lost 5 bases and J lost 4, with 21 bases in between. This CDR3 has 16 residues. The germline gives CDR1 MNHEY, CDR2 SMNVEV (reference sequence). CDR3 in amino acids: CASSQLGRERLYEQYF. CDR3 DNA: TGTGCCAGCAGTCAATTGGGCAGGGAACGCTTGTACGAGCAGTACTTC.

J is TRBJ1-4 and V is TRBV2; D might be TRBD1 (5 bases). V lost 3 bases to trimming and J lost 7 bases, with 15 bases between them. The CDR3 consists of 15 residues. CDR1 SNHLY and CDR2 FYNNEI come from the germline V gene. The DNA for the CDR3 is TGTGCCAGCAGTGAGTGGGACCCACGGGTTGAAAAACTGTTTTTT. Its protein is CASSEWDPRVEKLFF. Based on the CDR3 plus reference TRBV2 and TRBJ1-4, the full variable domain is EPEVTQTPSHQVTQMGQEVILRCVPISNHLYFYWYRQILGQKVEFLVSFYNNEISEKSEIFDDQFSVERPDGSNFTLKIRSTKLEDSAMYFCASSEWDPRVEKLFFGSGTQLSVL.

The chain recombines TRBV11-2 with TRBJ2-5; D is possibly TRBD2 (6 bases). Germline V gene lookup returns CDR1 SGHAT and CDR2 FQNNGV. Between the trimmed V and J ends, which lost 2 bases and 5 bases, there was a span of 18 bases. The CDR3 is made up of 16 amino acids. CDR3 amino acids: CASSLKLTEGGETQYF. CDR3 DNA sequence: TGTGCCAGCAGCTTAAAGTTAACGGAAGGAGGGGAGACCCAGTACTTC. Drawing the rest from reference TRBV11-2 and TRBJ2-5, the complete variable domain is EAGVAQSPRYKIIEKRQSVAFWCNPISGHATLYWYQQILGQGPKLLIQFQNNGVVDDSQLPKDRFSAERLKGVDSTLKIQPAKLEDSAVYLCASSLKLTEGGETQYFGPGTRLLVL.

Concerning this clone: Other DNA sequences within the sample encode an identical CDR3. The chain recombines TRBV6-1 with TRBJ2-7, with D unresolved. V shed 0 bases and J shed 0 bases, with 3 bases lying between them. CDR3 length: 13 amino acids. Germline V gene sequence: CDR1 MNHNS, CDR2 SASEGT. CDR3 bases: TGTGCCAGCAGTGAAGCCACCTCCTACGAGCAGTACTTC. Residues: CASSEATSYEQYF.

The chain couples TRBV7-2 to TRBJ2-2, with 13 bases matching TRBD2. The length of the CDR3 is 17 residues. Losses at the gene ends were 2 bases for V and 4 bases for J; bases not matched to a gene: 4. Germline V gene lookup returns CDR1 SGHTA and CDR2 FQGNSA. The CDR3 spells CASSLPGLAGVTGELFF. CDR3 DNA sequence: TGTGCCAGCAGCTTACCAGGACTAGCGGGAGTCACCGGGGAGCTGTTTTTT.

The V gene is TRBV6-1, the J gene TRBJ2-3, with D possibly being TRBD1 (5 bases). V lost 0 bases, J lost 3 bases, and 16 bases lay in between. The germline V gene encodes CDR1 MNHNS and CDR2 SASEGT. The CDR3 runs 17 residues. CDR3 DNA: TGTGCCAGCAGTGAAGCGCTTCCGGCAGGGTATACAGATACGCAGTATTTT. Amino acid sequence: CASSEALPAGYTDTQYF.

The rearrangement joins TRBV11-2 to TRBJ2-1; D unclear. Trimming stripped 6 bases from V and 8 bases from J, with 11 bases between. The CDR3 has 12 residues. Per the germline V gene, CDR1 is SGHAT and CDR2 is FQNNGV. Here the CDR3 reads CASRPYQDEQFF. The CDR3 DNA follows: TGTGCCAGCAGACCCTATCAGGATGAGCAGTTCTTC.

The chain links TRBV6-1 to TRBJ2-7; D may be TRBD1 (5 bases). The CDR3 loop spans 14 amino acids. Trimming took 2 bases from V and 3 from J, leaving 11 bases between them. Germline V CDR1 and CDR2: MNHNS, SASEGT. CDR3 protein: CASSENAGFYEQYF. The CDR3 DNA sequence: TGTGCCAGCAGTGAAAATGCAGGGTTCTACGAGCAGTACTTC.

The J gene is TRBJ2-7, the V gene TRBV6-5; TRBD1 is a possible D gene (5 bases). The V and J ends lost 2 bases and 3 bases respectively, with 11 bases between them. Germline V lookup: CDR1 MNHEY, CDR2 SVGAGI. The CDR3 has 14 amino acids. This CDR3 is CASSYTGSIYEQYF. CDR3 coding DNA: TGTGCCAGCAGTTACACAGGTTCAATCTACGAGCAGTACTTC.

V gene TRBV13 combines with J gene TRBJ2-1; a possible D gene is TRBD1 (6 bases). The germline V and J ends were trimmed by 5 bases and 8 bases, with 16 bases remaining between them. CDR1 PRHDT and CDR2 FYEKMQ come from the germline V gene (reference sequence). CDR3 length equals 14 residues. The CDR3, as DNA: TGTGCCAGCAGCCGACAGGATCCCCGCGATGAGCAGTTCTTC. Residues: CASSRQDPRDEQFF.

In its sample, this clone was seen once. The V gene is TRBV7-9, the J gene TRBJ2-1, with D possibly matching TRBD2 (6 bases). The CDR3 contains 15 residues. The ends were cut back, 0 bases at V and 2 bases at J, with 8 bases in the middle. The germline V gene has CDR1 SEHNR and CDR2 FQNEAQ (reference sequence). CDR3 protein: CASSLAASAYNEQFF. The CDR3 nucleotides are TGTGCCAGCAGCTTAGCGGCTAGCGCCTACAATGAGCAGTTCTTC.

V usage is TRBV6-1 and J usage is TRBJ2-2; 10 bases are shared with TRBD1. In germline, CDR1 is MNHNS, CDR2 SASEGT. The CDR3 has 14 amino acids. The J segment lost 6 bases and the V segment lost 7 bases, leaving 5 bases of the junction unmatched. The CDR3 sequence: CASTETGGSGELFF. CDR3 sequence (DNA): TGTGCCAGCACCGAGACAGGGGGCTCCGGGGAGCTGTTTTTT.

The chain combines TRBV4-1 with TRBJ2-7; D call uncertain. CDR1 is MGHRA, CDR2 YSYEKL, per germline. Trimming left V 0 bases short and J 3 bases short, with 9 bases between. The CDR3 sequence is 14 residues long. This CDR3 reads CASSQDQMGYEQYF. The CDR3 DNA reads as TGCGCCAGCAGCCAAGATCAGATGGGCTACGAGCAGTACTTC.

V usage is TRBV5-6 and J usage is TRBJ2-1, with 7 bases that match TRBD2. The CDR3 length is 17 residues. The V segment lost 3 bases and the J segment 5 bases; nucleotides outside the gene matches: 14. Germline V gene data show CDR1 as SGHDT and CDR2 as YYEEEE. CDR3 bases: TGTGCCAGCAGCTCAACCAATACAGGACTAGAACACAATGAGCAGTTCTTC. The encoded protein is CASSSTNTGLEHNEQFF.

Written as DNA, the CDR3 is TGTGCCAGCAGTCCAGGGGAGCAGAGCTCCTACGAGCAGTACTTC. Translation: CASSPGEQSSYEQYF. The rearrangement uses TRBV28 and TRBJ2-7; the D gene is possibly TRBD1 (6 bases). This CDR3 region has 15 residues. The germline gives CDR1 MDHEN, CDR2 SYDVKM. The V end lost 5 bases, the J end lost 0 bases, and 14 bases lay between the germline ends.

The genes are TRBV6-6 and TRBJ2-2; D ambiguous. The CDR3 covers 13 residues. Looked up from germline, CDR1 is MNHNY and CDR2 is SVGAGI (reference sequence). Trimming pared 5 bases from V and 4 bases from J, leaving 8 bases between. The CDR3 loop is CASSLHGTGELFF. CDR3 nucleotides: TGTGCCAGCAGTCTCCACGGCACCGGGGAGCTGTTTTTT.